This T cell receptor beta chain emerged from a study of early T cells in non-severe SARS-CoV-2 infection. Study background: The chains were unpaired, and the sequenced material was bulk RNA from unsorted whole blood.

Per the germline V gene, CDR1 is MNHEY and CDR2 is SVGAGI. The CDR3 loop spans 15 amino acids. With 4 bases clipped from V and 2 bases from J, the junction kept 6 bases outside the gene matches. Notes on the study in general: Private and CD4 specificities were missed by VDJdb matching, skewed to anti-spike CD8.

Attachment of unique molecular identifiers to individual cDNA molecules was performed. MiXCR was run by TCRdb on the 5' RACE reads, yielding one entry per CDR3 protein. The sample carries 50,000 to 65,000 distinct CDR3 sequences, approximately 12% recorded once. This clonotype is a singleton in its sample. Its antigen remains unidentified. The sequenced sample was whole blood. The receptor's source is an adult who was a healthcare worker with PCR-confirmed SARS-CoV-2 infection or an uninfected control (not recorded which). This chain joins TRBV6-5 and TRBJ2-3; 7 bases map to TRBD1. CDR3 bases: TGTGCCAGCAGTTCGACAGGGCTTCTCACAGATACGCAGTATTTT. Translated: CASSSTGLLTDTQYF.